This TCR beta chain was retrieved from a study of identical twins. Worth noting for this clonotype: Its antigen is not known.

Germline CDR1 and CDR2: MNHNS and SASEGT. There are 15 residues in the CDR3. J gave up 3 bases and V 6 bases, and 5 bases lay outside the gene matches. Through template switching, a universal primer site was introduced, and the cDNA contained unique molecular identifiers. TCRdb itself ran the 5' RACE reads through MiXCR, one entry per CDR3 protein. In the table there are 450,000 or so distinct CDR3 sequences, less than 20% of which are singletons. Study-wide results and limits: Donors were not followed over many years; analysis was cross-sectional.

The V gene is TRBV6-1, the J gene TRBJ1-2; 12 positions match TRBD1. This clonotype was obtained from a man aged 45-65 years in good health. Sequenced: naive T cells sorted from blood. In nucleotides, the CDR3 is TGTGCCAGCAGCTCGGGACAGGGGGCATACTATGGCTACACCTTC. Protein product: CASSSGQGAYYGYTF.